This TCR beta chain comes out of a study of T cells in Graves' hyperthyroidism and ophthalmopathy. General observations from the study: It was a median around 6 months before onset that the model predicted ophthalmopathy.

The CDR3 has 14 residues. V was pared by 7 bases and J by 1 base, with 9 bases between. Looked up from germline, CDR1 is SGHNT and CDR2 is YYREEE (reference sequence). For Graves' hyperthyroidism to be stable, ophthalmopathy could not progress within 18 months. Each patient was aged 18 to 65 and had newly diagnosed hyperthyroidism of under 2 months' duration. This clonotype was seen a handful of times. Its target is unknown. The source material, RNA transcripts, was used to amplify TCR beta CDR3 regions. Researchers ran a first-round RT-PCR on the TCR CDR3 using the HTBI primer set. One entry per CDR3 protein, called by TCRdb with MiXCR from the multiplex PCR reads. Counted here are 750,000 to 950,000 distinct CDR3 sequences, approximately 40% occurring once; the ten biggest clones make up around 9.3%.

Sequencing was carried out using blood. The rearrangement links TRBV5-4 to TRBJ2-6, with unresolved D. This clonotype was obtained from a man younger than 30 with Graves' hyperthyroidism. The CDR3 sequence is CASFSLSGANVLTF. CDR3 bases: TGTGCCAGCTTCAGCCTTTCTGGGGCCAACGTCCTGACTTTC.